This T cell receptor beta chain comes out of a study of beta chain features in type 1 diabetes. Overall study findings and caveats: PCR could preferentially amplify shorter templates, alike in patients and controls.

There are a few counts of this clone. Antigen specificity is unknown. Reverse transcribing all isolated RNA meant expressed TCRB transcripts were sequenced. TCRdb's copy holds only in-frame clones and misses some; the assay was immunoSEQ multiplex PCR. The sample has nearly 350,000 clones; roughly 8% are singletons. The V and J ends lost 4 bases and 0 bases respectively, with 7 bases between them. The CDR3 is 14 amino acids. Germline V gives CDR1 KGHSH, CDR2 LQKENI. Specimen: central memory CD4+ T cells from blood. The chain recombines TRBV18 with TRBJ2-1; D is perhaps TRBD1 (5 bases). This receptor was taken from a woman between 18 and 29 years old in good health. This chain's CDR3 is CASSLQDSYNEQFF. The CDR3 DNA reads TGTGCCAGCTCACTACAGGACTCCTACAATGAGCAGTTCTTC.